A selection of T cell receptor beta chains follows, all from one sample in a study of T cell repertoires in cytomegalovirus infection. What these receptors recognize is not known. One entry per CDR3 protein, called by TCRdb with MiXCR from the reads. This sample yields 900,000 to 950,000 distinct CDR3 sequences, of which more than 25% are seen a single time; over 13% belongs to the top ten. The material was cultured CD8+ T cells from PBMCs, obtained from culture after CMV antigen stimulation. These receptors were taken from a human donor in good health (CMV status not recorded). Some clones in this sample may be carry-over from other donors' samples. CDR3s include the opening cysteine and the closing phenylalanine or tryptophan. Fields, in order: D gene, V gene, J gene, clone size, CDR3 length, CDR3 protein, CDR3 DNA. D genes are given only for firm matches. Size is stated for part of the rows, as once, few or many counts, or as a class when the clone is expanded.

TRBD1	TRBV13	TRBJ1-3	-	17	CASSSPYGQGARNTIYF	TGTGCCAGCAGCTCCCCTTACGGACAGGGAGCTAGAAACACCATATATTTT
TRBD1	TRBV20-1	TRBJ2-1	-	16	CSAREYGTGGFNEQFF	TGCAGTGCTAGAGAGTACGGGACAGGGGGCTTCAATGAGCAGTTCTTC
-	TRBV19	TRBJ1-1	few	12	CASSIGPLEAFF	TGTGCCAGTAGTATCGGGCCCCTTGAAGCTTTCTTT
TRBD2	TRBV12-3/TRBV12-4	TRBJ2-3	-	15	CASSPLAGYTDTQYF	TGTGCCAGCAGTCCCTTAGCGGGGTACACAGATACGCAGTATTTT
-	TRBV7-6	TRBJ2-6	few	15	CASSDGGSGANVLTF	TGTGCCAGCAGCGATGGGGGCTCTGGGGCCAACGTCCTGACTTTC
-	TRBV12-3/TRBV12-4	TRBJ1-1	few	19	CASSLGGWAPSLGNTEAFF	TGTGCCAGCAGTTTGGGGGGGTGGGCTCCGAGTCTAGGGAACACTGAAGCTTTCTTT
TRBD1	TRBV23-1	TRBJ1-1	-	15	CASSQPGQGATEAFF	TGCGCCAGCAGTCAACCTGGACAGGGGGCCACTGAAGCTTTCTTT
TRBD2	TRBV4-1	TRBJ2-5	-	19	CASSQAERERGNPSETQYF	TGCGCCAGCAGCCAAGCGGAAAGGGAGCGGGGGAATCCATCGGAGACCCAGTACTTC
-	TRBV6-5	TRBJ1-1	many	13	CASSYSGGTEAFF	TGTGCCAGCAGTTACTCGGGGGGCACTGAAGCTTTCTTT
-	TRBV7-6	TRBJ1-3	many	14	CASSLGISGNTIYF	TGTGCCAGCAGCTTAGGGATCTCTGGAAACACCATATATTTT
-	TRBV14	TRBJ2-3	-	17	CASSQDWTETSTDTQYF	TGTGCCAGCAGCCAAGATTGGACAGAAACTAGCACAGATACGCAGTATTTT
-	TRBV13	TRBJ2-3	-	16	CASSQRDFLGGDTQYF	TGTGCCAGCAGCCAGAGGGACTTCCTCGGCGGGGATACGCAGTATTTT
TRBD2	TRBV27	TRBJ2-1	-	17	CASSLASGGLGRNEQFF	TGTGCCAGCAGTTTAGCAAGCGGGGGCCTCGGCAGGAATGAGCAGTTCTTC
TRBD1	TRBV27	TRBJ2-7	few	15	CASSLTAGGPYEQYF	TGTGCCAGCAGTTTAACGGCAGGGGGCCCCTACGAGCAGTACTTC
TRBD2	TRBV10-2	TRBJ2-5	-	14	CASTTGLGGETQYF	TGCGCCAGCACAACGGGACTAGGAGGGGAGACCCAGTACTTC
TRBD1	TRBV19	TRBJ1-1	-	15	CASSGRTGVAVEAFF	TGTGCCAGTAGTGGCCGGACAGGGGTGGCTGTAGAAGCTTTCTTT
-	TRBV12-5	TRBJ1-2	few	14	CASGLVGQLDGYTF	TGTGCTAGTGGTTTGGTAGGGCAGTTGGATGGCTACACCTTC
TRBD1	TRBV6-1	TRBJ1-2	few	18	CASGKHWDRGTSNYGYTF	TGTGCCAGCGGTAAACACTGGGACAGGGGGACATCTAACTATGGCTACACCTTC
-	TRBV7-9	TRBJ1-1	-	15	CASSSPEPRVTEAFF	TGTGCCAGCAGCTCCCCCGAGCCCCGGGTCACTGAAGCTTTCTTT
TRBD1	TRBV3-1	TRBJ2-3	-	18	CASSPTGVSTIIPDTQYF	TGTGCCAGCAGCCCCACAGGGGTGTCAACGATAATACCAGATACGCAGTATTTT
-	TRBV29-1	TRBJ2-7	few	12	CSVEGRGYEQYF	TGCAGCGTGGAGGGACGGGGCTACGAGCAGTACTTC
-	TRBV11-2	TRBJ2-3	few	15	CASVEEGVFTDTQYF	TGTGCCAGTGTCGAGGAGGGTGTTTTCACAGATACGCAGTATTTT
-	TRBV4-1	TRBJ1-6	once	16	CASSQDLGMYNSPLHF	TGCGCCAGCAGCCAAGATTTAGGGATGTATAATTCACCCCTCCACTTT
-	TRBV4-1	TRBJ2-3	-	16	CASSPGPTERTDTQYF	TGCGCCAGCAGCCCGGGGCCCACCGAGCGGACAGATACGCAGTATTTT
TRBD2	TRBV29-1	TRBJ2-1	-	14	CSVLRGGPSHEQFF	TGCAGCGTTTTGCGGGGGGGACCGTCCCATGAGCAGTTCTTC
TRBD2	TRBV7-8	TRBJ2-5	few	12	CASWGGQETQYF	TGTGCCAGTTGGGGGGGACAAGAGACCCAGTACTTC
-	TRBV4-3	TRBJ2-1	-	14	CASSQGARYNEQFF	TGCGCCAGCAGCCAGGGGGCTCGGTACAATGAGCAGTTCTTC
-	TRBV12-3/TRBV12-4	TRBJ1-4	-	12	CASSDPNEKLFF	TGTGCCAGCAGTGATCCGAATGAAAAACTGTTTTTT
TRBD1	TRBV19	TRBJ1-5	few	13	CASSIRGNEAQHF	TGTGCCAGTAGTATCAGGGGGAATGAGGCCCAGCATTTT
TRBD1	TRBV6-1	TRBJ1-4	-	17	CASSEAETRGRWEKLFF	TGTGCCAGCAGTGAAGCGGAGACCAGGGGGCGGTGGGAAAAACTGTTTTTT
TRBD1	TRBV19	TRBJ1-6	-	13	CASSIQGESPLHF	TGTGCCAGTAGTATACAGGGGGAGTCACCCCTCCACTTT
-	TRBV7-6	TRBJ2-5	many	18	CASSILAPEARSWKTQYF	TGTGCCAGCAGCATTTTAGCCCCCGAAGCTAGGTCCTGGAAGACCCAGTACTTC
TRBD1	TRBV7-8	TRBJ1-1	many	14	CASSLTGVDTEAFF	TGTGCCAGCAGCTTAACAGGGGTGGACACTGAAGCTTTCTTT
-	TRBV6-8	TRBJ2-6	-	13	CASRQDGANVLTF	TGTGCCAGCAGGCAGGATGGGGCCAACGTCCTGACTTTC
TRBD1	TRBV7-6	TRBJ2-1	many	14	CASSSRDRVNEQFF	TGTGCCAGCAGCAGCCGGGACAGGGTCAATGAGCAGTTCTTC
TRBD1	TRBV10-2	TRBJ1-2	-	16	CASSEGDSTFNYGYTF	TGCGCCAGCAGTGAGGGGGACAGCACATTCAACTATGGCTACACCTTC
TRBD1	TRBV12-3/TRBV12-4	TRBJ2-1	many	15	CASSQAGRGRYEQFF	TGTGCCAGCAGTCAAGCCGGCAGGGGGCGATATGAGCAGTTCTTC
-	TRBV7-3	TRBJ2-1	few	14	CASSLNLAYNEQFF	TGTGCCAGCAGCTTAAACCTAGCCTACAATGAGCAGTTCTTC
-	TRBV27	TRBJ1-1	many	13	CASSPRGDTEAFF	TGTGCCAGCAGCCCGAGGGGGGATACTGAAGCTTTCTTT
-	TRBV12-3/TRBV12-4	TRBJ2-1	few	13	CASSFVEDNEQFF	TGTGCCAGCAGTTTCGTCGAAGACAATGAGCAGTTCTTC
-	TRBV3-1	TRBJ2-3	-	14	CASSQSDRIDTQYF	TGTGCCAGCAGCCAATCCGACCGAATAGATACGCAGTATTTT
-	TRBV5-8	TRBJ2-7	few	15	CASSLASRVSYEQYF	TGTGCCAGCAGCTTGGCTTCGCGGGTATCCTACGAGCAGTACTTC
TRBD1	TRBV10-3	TRBJ1-5	-	17	CAISESTRDRGNQPQHF	TGTGCCATCAGTGAGTCGACCCGGGACAGGGGCAATCAGCCCCAGCATTTT
-	TRBV7-6	TRBJ2-5	many	12	CASSSYGETQYF	TGTGCCAGCAGCTCCTACGGGGAGACCCAGTACTTC
-	TRBV10-3	TRBJ2-3	many	16	CAISESKGPITDTQYF	TGTGCCATCAGTGAGTCGAAGGGGCCAATCACAGATACGCAGTATTTT
TRBD1	TRBV27	TRBJ1-6	-	16	CASAGTGGAYNSPLHF	TGTGCCAGCGCTGGGACAGGGGGCGCCTATAATTCACCCCTCCACTTT
-	TRBV7-9	TRBJ2-5	-	10	CASSLEAQYF	TGTGCCAGCAGCTTAGAGGCCCAGTACTTC
TRBD2	TRBV27	TRBJ2-1	-	16	CASSLSASGVDDEQFF	TGTGCCAGCAGTTTATCTGCTAGCGGGGTAGACGATGAGCAGTTCTTC